These 2 T cell receptor beta chains were all obtained from the same sample, sequenced in a study of tumor-infiltrating lymphocytes in primary liver carcinoma. The input was around 500 ng total RNA; TCR beta cDNA was made from it with a constant-region primer. Modified slightly, ARM-PCR produced TCR beta libraries over three nested multiplex PCR rounds. Both of the initial two PCR rounds ran for nine to eleven cycles and employed TRBV1-TRBV30 forward primers alongside a C-beta reverse primer. One entry per CDR3 protein, called by TCRdb with MiXCR from the multiplex PCR reads. The repertoire holds approximately 330,000 distinct CDR3 sequences, with around three fifths as singletons. Unsorted whole blood yielded blood RNA, and germline DNA was extracted as well. Material for sequencing was peripheral blood. All receptors come from a man between 35 and 55 years old with primary liver carcinoma and hepatitis B virus infection.

Comment on this clonotype: Germline and junction disagree at one end, which may indicate a read error. V and J are TRBV11-2 and TRBJ2-1; tentative D call: TRBD1 (5 bases). The CDR3 length is 15 residues. CDR1 and CDR2 (germline): SGHAT, FQNNGV. The CDR3 sequence: CVSSASRTRYSEQFF. In nucleotides, the CDR3 is TGTGTCAGCAGCGCGAGCAGGACACGCTACAGTGAGCAGTTCTTC.

CDR3 nucleotide sequence: TGCGCCAGCAGCCCGGCCTTGTTGGGCCACAATGAGCAGTTCTTC. It translates to CASSPALLGHNEQFF. The V gene is TRBV4-1, the J gene TRBJ2-1; D unresolved. The CDR3 spans 15 residues. Trimming took off 4 bases at V and 5 bases at J, with 15 bases between the two ends. The germline gives CDR1 MGHRA, CDR2 YSYEKL.